The subject of this entry is one T cell receptor (beta chain). In the authors' methods: Nucleated cell number was recorded as an estimate derived from reference gene primer amplification. The assay was immunoSEQ multiplex PCR, and TCRdb's table has in-frame clones only and misses some. V and J calls and clone size come straight from that table; D and trimming were deduced from the DNA. The sample shows fewer than 200,000 clones, around 74% of them seen only once. Germline V lookup: CDR1 SGHTA, CDR2 FQGNSA. This CDR3 has 17 residues. V lost 2 bases to trimming and J lost 2 bases; unmatched junction nucleotides: 9. This entry comes from a study of blood T cell repertoires in COVID-19. Study-level background: Sites in the United States, Italy and Spain provided acute and convalescent COVID-19 samples.

The clonotype originates from a man in his 70s with acute or convalescent COVID-19. Sequences were obtained from peripheral blood. This chain connects TRBV7-2 to TRBJ2-3; 8 bases map to TRBD1. The DNA of the CDR3 is TGTGCCAGCAGCTTAACTCACGGGACAGGAGTCACAGATACGCAGTATTTT. This translates into CASSLTHGTGVTDTQYF.